The 26 T cell receptor beta chains below all came from one sample that was sequenced in a study of T cell repertoires in cytomegalovirus infection. MiXCR, applied by TCRdb to the reads, yields one record per CDR3 protein. The sample consists of 150,000 to 200,000 distinct CDR3 sequences, roughly an eighth of them appearing once. Sequenced sample: PBMCs. These TCRs come from a human donor in good health (CMV status not recorded). Some clones in this sample may be carry-over from other donors' samples.

This clonotype has more than one count but fewer than ten. The gene calls are TRBV7-3 and TRBJ2-1; unclear D gene. Trimming shortened V by 10 bases and J by 2 bases, and 15 bases separated the two germline ends. CDR1 and CDR2 from the germline V gene are SGHTA and FQGTGA. There are 14 residues in the CDR3. CDR3 protein: CATSDGQAYNEQFF. The CDR3 nucleotides read TGTGCCACTTCGGACGGGCAGGCCTACAATGAGCAGTTCTTC.

The table lists this clonotype with a few counts. The V call is TRBV4-2, the J call TRBJ1-1; D is perhaps TRBD1 (5 bases). From germline, CDR1 is LGHNA and CDR2 YNFKEQ. The V gene lost 0 bases and the J gene lost 3 bases, with 11 bases spanning the gap. The CDR3 contains 15 residues. As DNA, the CDR3 is TGTGCCAGCAGCCAAGATTTAGGAGGGGACACTGAAGCTTTCTTT. This translates into CASSQDLGGDTEAFF.

This clonotype was observed a handful of times. The rearrangement links TRBV20-1 to TRBJ2-1, with 8 bases that match TRBD2. V lost 5 bases to trimming and J lost 0 bases; unmatched junction nucleotides: 18. Germline V gives CDR1 DFQATT, CDR2 SNEGSKA (reference sequence). The CDR3 has 19 residues. The CDR3 here is CSAQPMIWTSRSSYNEQFF. The DNA of the CDR3 is TGCAGTGCTCAACCGATGATTTGGACTAGCCGAAGCTCCTACAATGAGCAGTTCTTC.

At least ten counts were recorded for this clonotype. This chain connects TRBV20-1 to TRBJ2-5, with D possibly called TRBD1 or TRBD2 (6 bases each). Trimming pared 5 bases from V and 1 base from J, leaving 14 bases between. Per germline, CDR1 DFQATT and CDR2 SNEGSKA (reference sequence). CDR3 length: 14 amino acids. This chain's CDR3 is CSASLGGSQETQYF. As DNA, the CDR3 is TGCAGTGCTTCCCTGGGGGGCTCCCAAGAGACCCAGTACTTC.

This clonotype was detected many times. The J gene is TRBJ2-1, the V gene TRBV7-6; D not certain. Between the trimmed V and J ends, which lost 4 bases and 8 bases, there was a span of 27 bases. Looked up from germline, CDR1 is SGHVS and CDR2 is FNYEAQ. The CDR3 has 18 residues. CDR3 nucleotides: TGTGCCAGCAGCTCTTCACTCCCTGCCCCACACACAGTCGATGAGCAGTTCTTC. Encoded protein: CASSSSLPAPHTVDEQFF.

At least ten counts were recorded for this clonotype. The chain combines TRBV4-1 with TRBJ2-1; 13 positions agree with TRBD2. V dropped 1 base and J dropped 9; count of bases not matched to a gene: 6. CDR3 size: 16 residues. Germline CDR1 is MGHRA and CDR2 is YSYEKL. CDR3 region: CASSQVTSGRALEQFF. CDR3 nucleotides: TGCGCCAGCAGCCAAGTCACTAGCGGGAGGGCCCTTGAGCAGTTCTTC.

The V gene is TRBV19, the J gene TRBJ2-6; 8 bases agree with TRBD2. V gave up 3 bases and J gave up 4 bases; unmatched junction bases: 8. This CDR3 region has 17 residues. Germline values: CDR1 LNHDA, CDR2 SQIVND (reference sequence). CDR3 sequence reads: CASSIWRREAGANVLTF. CDR3 DNA: TGTGCCAGTAGTATTTGGAGGCGGGAGGCAGGGGCCAACGTCCTGACTTTC.

The V gene is TRBV6-1, the J gene TRBJ2-7; D tentatively reads TRBD1 or TRBD2 (5 bases each). The CDR3 has 15 residues. CDR1 MNHNS and CDR2 SASEGT come from the germline V gene. Trimming stripped 7 bases from V and 2 bases from J, with 18 bases between. For the CDR3, the DNA is TGTGCCAGCACTACCGGGACCGCGACCACCTACGAGCAGTACTTC. It codes for CASTTGTATTYEQYF.

This clonotype was detected many times. V is TRBV7-2 and J is TRBJ1-1, with 7 bases that match TRBD1. The CDR3 is made up of 14 amino acids. Trimming cost V 3 bases and J 5 bases; bases outside gene matches: 6. CDR1 is SGHTA and CDR2 is FQGNSA in the germline V gene. The CDR3 spells CASSFRGERTEAFF. In DNA form, the CDR3 reads TGTGCCAGCAGCTTCAGGGGGGAGAGGACTGAAGCTTTCTTT.

This clonotype was seen a few times. The chain combines TRBV15 with TRBJ1-1; a possible D gene is TRBD1 (6 bases). This CDR3 has 16 amino acids. The ends were cut back, 0 bases at V and 0 bases at J, with 11 bases in the middle. Germline values: CDR1 LNHNV, CDR2 YYDKDF (reference sequence). CDR3 loop: CATSRERTAMNTEAFF. CDR3 sequence (DNA): TGTGCCACCAGCAGAGAAAGGACAGCTATGAACACTGAAGCTTTCTTT.

As regards this clonotype: Since a much larger clone is just one base distant, this may be a read error. The chain links TRBV28 to TRBJ2-1; TRBD1 agrees at 8 bases. Germline V gene lookup returns CDR1 MDHEN and CDR2 SYDVKM. This CDR3 is 17 amino acids long. Written as DNA, the CDR3 is TGTCCCAGCAGAACCTACCAGGGGGCCTTTGAAAACAATGAGCAGTTCTTC. Protein: CPSRTYQGAFENNEQFF.

The rearrangement uses TRBV9 and TRBJ2-2; D is undetermined. Trimming pared 0 bases from V and 1 base from J, leaving 4 bases between. The CDR3 has 14 amino acids. CDR1 is SGDLS and CDR2 is YYNGEE in the germline V gene. CDR3 in DNA: TGTGCCAGCAGCGTAGCGGGGAACACCGGGGAGCTGTTTTTT. The encoded protein is CASSVAGNTGELFF.

This clonotype occurred many times. This chain links TRBV7-3 with TRBJ2-3; TRBD2 aligns across 16 bases. Germline CDR1 and CDR2: SGHTA and FQGTGA. The J segment lost 7 bases and the V segment lost 0 bases, leaving 7 bases of the junction unmatched. The CDR3 has 18 residues. CDR3 DNA: TGTGCCAGCAGCTTAACGGGGACTAGCGGGAGGGGCGGAAATACGCAGTATTTT. Translated: CASSLTGTSGRGGNTQYF.

This clonotype was found many times. The genes are TRBV28 and TRBJ1-6; D ambiguous. The germline V gene encodes CDR1 MDHEN and CDR2 SYDVKM. This CDR3 contains 11 residues. The V and J ends lost 6 bases and 7 bases respectively, with 4 bases between them. The CDR3 protein is CASRENSPLHF. The CDR3 bases are TGTGCCAGCAGGGAAAATTCACCCCTCCACTTT.

The chain carries TRBV27 and TRBJ1-1; D is ambiguous. Trimming removed 6 bases at V and 0 bases at J, with 14 bases between. Germline V gene data show CDR1 as MNHEY and CDR2 as SMNVEV (reference sequence). The CDR3 is 15 residues long. The CDR3 loop is CASRRASSMNTEAFF. The DNA for the CDR3 is TGTGCCAGCAGGCGGGCCTCCTCCATGAACACTGAAGCTTTCTTT.

The chain uses TRBV20-1 and TRBJ2-6, with a possible D match to TRBD1 (6 bases). The V end was cut by 6 bases, the J end by 1 base, with 13 bases between. Looked up from germline, CDR1 is DFQATT and CDR2 is SNEGSKA (reference sequence). The CDR3 spans 15 residues. CDR3: CSAATGFSGANVLTF. As DNA, the CDR3 is TGCAGTGCAGCCACAGGGTTTTCTGGGGCCAACGTCCTGACTTTC.

This clonotype appeared a few times. This chain connects TRBV7-9 to TRBJ1-5, with a weak D call TRBD1 (5 bases). Trimming removed 5 bases from V and 0 bases from J, with 11 bases in between. The germline gives CDR1 SEHNR, CDR2 FQNEAQ (reference sequence). The CDR3 is made up of 15 amino acids. Written as DNA, the CDR3 is TGTGCCAGCAGCCCAGACAGAATTAGCAATCAGCCCCAGCATTTT. Its protein is CASSPDRISNQPQHF.

The chain recombines TRBV6-5 with TRBJ2-7; D may correspond to TRBD1 or TRBD2 (5 bases each). V lost 6 bases to trimming and J lost 4 bases, with 19 bases between them. Germline CDR1 reads MNHEY; CDR2 reads SVGAGI. This CDR3 is built from 15 residues. Here the CDR3 DNA reads TGTGCCAGCAGGGGGGTGGACGCCGTTCGGTACGAGCAGTACTTC. It is translated as CASRGVDAVRYEQYF.

This clonotype appeared many times. The rearrangement joins TRBV7-6 to TRBJ1-1, with D unresolved. The germline V gene has CDR1 SGHVS and CDR2 FNYEAQ. The CDR3 has 13 residues. Trimming pared 8 bases from V and 3 bases from J, leaving 13 bases between. As DNA, the CDR3 is TGTGCCAGCGAGGGAACCTGGGACACTGAAGCTTTCTTT. Translating it yields CASEGTWDTEAFF.

This clonotype was recorded a few times. This chain uses TRBV28 with TRBJ1-4; 11 bases match TRBD1. CDR1 is MDHEN and CDR2 is SYDVKM in the germline V gene. The CDR3 is 14 amino acids. J gave up 7 bases and V 6 bases, and 4 bases lay outside the gene matches. CDR3 DNA: TGTGCCAGCAGGAGGACAGGGGGCGGTGAAAAACTGTTTTTT. Amino acid sequence: CASRRTGGGEKLFF. The variable domain in full, with the rest retrieved from reference TRBV28 and TRBJ1-4, is DVKVTQSSRYLVKRTGEKVFLECVQDMDHENMFWYRQDPGLGLRLIYFSYDVKMKEKGDIPEGYSVSREKKERFSLILESASTNQTSMYLCASRRTGGGEKLFFGSGTQLSVL.

This clonotype was observed at least ten times. This sequence joins TRBV7-9 and TRBJ2-1; the match to TRBD2 covers 8 bases. The CDR3 loop spans 18 amino acids. J lost 1 base, V lost 5 bases, and 13 bases had no gene match. Germline lookup yields CDR1 SEHNR and CDR2 FQNEAQ (reference sequence). The CDR3 bases are TGTGCCAGCAGCCCCCCCCTAGCGGGTGACCATTCCTACAATGAGCAGTTCTTC. This codes for CASSPPLAGDHSYNEQFF.

This clonotype came up many times. V usage is TRBV7-2 and J usage is TRBJ1-2; possible D gene TRBD1, 6 bases. Trimming took 5 bases from V and 2 from J, leaving 9 bases between them. This CDR3 is 13 amino acids long. Germline V gene sequence: CDR1 SGHTA, CDR2 FQGNSA. In DNA, the CDR3 is TGTGCCAGCAGCAAGGGGGGGAACTATGGCTACACCTTC. The encoded protein is CASSKGGNYGYTF.

The chain links TRBV2 to TRBJ1-6, with D hard to call. Germline V lookup: CDR1 SNHLY, CDR2 FYNNEI. This CDR3 region has 14 residues. V shed 6 bases and J shed 9 bases, with 15 bases lying between them. CDR3 loop: CASSLKQISSPLHF. The CDR3 bases are TGTGCCAGCAGCTTAAAACAGATAAGTTCACCCCTCCACTTT.

As for this clonotype: A much larger clone is a single base away; this may be a read error. This sequence joins TRBV12-3 or TRBV12-4 and TRBJ2-6; unclear D gene. The CDR3 spans 13 residues. V dropped 10 bases and J dropped 2 bases, with 9 bases sitting between them. Here the CDR3 reads CATSRPGANVLTF. The CDR3 DNA is TGTGCCACCTCGAGACCTGGGGCCAACGTCCTGACTTTC.

The chain links TRBV6-5 to TRBJ1-3, with 7 nucleotides matching TRBD1. The germline V gene has CDR1 MNHEY and CDR2 SVGAGI. The CDR3 has 18 residues. Unmatched junction bases numbered 11, after V lost 1 base and J lost 2 bases. CDR3 nucleotides: TGTGCCAGCAGTTACTTACCCCTACAGGGGAGGACTGGAAACACCATATATTTT. Translating gives CASSYLPLQGRTGNTIYF.

This clonotype was seen more than once but under ten times. CDR3 in amino acids: CASSIPSITNTGELFF. DNA of the CDR3: TGTGCCAGTAGTATTCCCTCCATTACAAACACCGGGGAGCTGTTTTTT. The V call is TRBV19, the J call TRBJ2-2; no reliable D call. Germline CDR1 reads LNHDA; CDR2 reads SQIVND (reference sequence). V lost 3 bases, J lost 2 bases, and 13 bases lay in between. CDR3 length: 16 residues.